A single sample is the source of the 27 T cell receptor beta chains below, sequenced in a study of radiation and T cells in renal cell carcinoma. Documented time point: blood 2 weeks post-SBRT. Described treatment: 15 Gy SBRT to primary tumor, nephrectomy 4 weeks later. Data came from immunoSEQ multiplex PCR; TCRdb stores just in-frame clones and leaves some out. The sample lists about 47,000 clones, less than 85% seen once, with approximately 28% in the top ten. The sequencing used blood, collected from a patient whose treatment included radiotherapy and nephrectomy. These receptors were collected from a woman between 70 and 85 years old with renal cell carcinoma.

Here the CDR3 DNA reads TGTGCCACCGAGGGCAGGGGGCGCATCGAGACCCAGTACTTC. Amino acids: CATEGRGRIETQYF. The chain uses TRBV6-1 and TRBJ2-5, with 8 bases fitting TRBD1. The CDR3 is made up of 14 amino acids. V lost 10 bases, J lost 5 bases, and 12 bases stayed unmatched. In germline, CDR1 is MNHNS, CDR2 SASEGT.

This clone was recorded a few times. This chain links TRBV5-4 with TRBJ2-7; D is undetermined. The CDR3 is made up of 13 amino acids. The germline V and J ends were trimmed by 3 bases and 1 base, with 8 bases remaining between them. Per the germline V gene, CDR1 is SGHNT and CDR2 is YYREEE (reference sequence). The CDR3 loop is CASSSPPSYEQYF. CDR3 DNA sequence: TGTGCCAGCAGCTCTCCCCCTTCCTACGAGCAGTACTTC.

The CDR3 bases are TGCGCCAGCAGAGGGACTAGCGGGGTCTCTTCCTACAATGAGCAGTTCTTC. It translates to CASRGTSGVSSYNEQFF. The chain links TRBV10-1 to TRBJ2-1; 13 bases align to TRBD2. CDR1 is WNHNN and CDR2 is SYGVQD in the germline V gene (reference sequence). V shed 6 bases, J shed 1 base, and the junction held 6 bases outside the gene matches. The CDR3 sequence is 17 residues long.

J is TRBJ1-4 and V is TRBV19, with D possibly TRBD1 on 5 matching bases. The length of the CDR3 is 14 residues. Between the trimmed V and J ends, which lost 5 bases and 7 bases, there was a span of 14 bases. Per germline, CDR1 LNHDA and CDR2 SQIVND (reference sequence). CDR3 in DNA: TGTGCCAGTAGTGATTCGGGGCGCAGTGAAAAACTGTTTTTT. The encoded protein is CASSDSGRSEKLFF.

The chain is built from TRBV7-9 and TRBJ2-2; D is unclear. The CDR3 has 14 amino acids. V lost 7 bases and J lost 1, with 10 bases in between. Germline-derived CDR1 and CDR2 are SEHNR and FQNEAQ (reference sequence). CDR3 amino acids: CASNPLGNTGELFF. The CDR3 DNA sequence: TGTGCCAGCAACCCCCTGGGGAACACCGGGGAGCTGTTTTTT.

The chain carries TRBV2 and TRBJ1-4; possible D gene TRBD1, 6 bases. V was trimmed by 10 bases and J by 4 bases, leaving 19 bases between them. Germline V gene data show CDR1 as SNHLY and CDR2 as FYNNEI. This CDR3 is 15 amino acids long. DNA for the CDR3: TGTGCCACCAACCTCGGAGGGGGGGGTAATGAAAAACTGTTTTTT. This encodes CATNLGGGGNEKLFF.

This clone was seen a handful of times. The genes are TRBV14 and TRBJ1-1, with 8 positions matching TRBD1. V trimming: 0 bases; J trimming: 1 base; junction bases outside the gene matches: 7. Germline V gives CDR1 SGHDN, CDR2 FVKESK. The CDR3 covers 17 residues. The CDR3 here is CASSQDRTGRGNTEAFF. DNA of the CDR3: TGTGCCAGCAGCCAAGACCGGACAGGGCGGGGGAACACTGAAGCTTTCTTT. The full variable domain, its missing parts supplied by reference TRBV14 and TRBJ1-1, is EAGVTQFPSHSVIEKGQTVTLRCDPISGHDNLYWYRRVMGKEIKFLLHFVKESKQDESGMPNNRFLAERTGGTYSTLKVQPAELEDSGVYFCASSQDRTGRGNTEAFFGQGTRLTVV.

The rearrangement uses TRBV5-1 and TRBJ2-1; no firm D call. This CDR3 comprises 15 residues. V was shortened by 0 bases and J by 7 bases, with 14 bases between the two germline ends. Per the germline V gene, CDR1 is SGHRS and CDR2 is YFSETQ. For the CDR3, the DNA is TGCGCCAGCAGCTTGGCCATACCACAAGGTAATGAGCAGTTCTTC. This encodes CASSLAIPQGNEQFF.

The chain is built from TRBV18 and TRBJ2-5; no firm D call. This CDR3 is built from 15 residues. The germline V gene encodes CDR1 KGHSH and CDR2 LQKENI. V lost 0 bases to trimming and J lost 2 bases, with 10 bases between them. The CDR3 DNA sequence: TGTGCCAGCTCACCACCGATACAGAATCAAGAGACCCAGTACTTC. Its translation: CASSPPIQNQETQYF.

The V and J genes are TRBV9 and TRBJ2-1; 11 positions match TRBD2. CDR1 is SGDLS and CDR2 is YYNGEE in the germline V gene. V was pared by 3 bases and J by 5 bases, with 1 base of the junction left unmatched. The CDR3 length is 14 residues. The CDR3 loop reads CASSGGLADNEQFF. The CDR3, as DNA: TGTGCCAGCAGCGGGGGACTAGCGGACAATGAGCAGTTCTTC.

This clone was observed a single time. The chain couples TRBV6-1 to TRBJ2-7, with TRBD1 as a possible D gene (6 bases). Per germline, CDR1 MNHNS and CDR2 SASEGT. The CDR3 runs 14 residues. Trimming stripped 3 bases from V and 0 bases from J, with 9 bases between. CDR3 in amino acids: CASSDLDSSYEQYF. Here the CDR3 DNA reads TGTGCCAGCAGTGACCTGGACAGCTCCTACGAGCAGTACTTC.

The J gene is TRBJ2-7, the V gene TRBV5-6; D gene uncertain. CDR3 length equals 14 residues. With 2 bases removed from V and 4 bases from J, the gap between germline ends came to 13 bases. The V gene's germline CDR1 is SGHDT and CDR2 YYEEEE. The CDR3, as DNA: TGTGCCAGCAGCTTCTGGTCAGCAAGATACGAGCAGTACTTC. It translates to CASSFWSARYEQYF. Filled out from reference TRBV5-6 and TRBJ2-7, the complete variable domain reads DAGVTQSPTHLIKTRGQQVTLRCSPKSGHDTVSWYQQALGQGPQFIFQYYEEEERQRGNFPDRFSGHQFPNYSSELNVNALLLGDSALYLCASSFWSARYEQYFGPGTRLTVT.

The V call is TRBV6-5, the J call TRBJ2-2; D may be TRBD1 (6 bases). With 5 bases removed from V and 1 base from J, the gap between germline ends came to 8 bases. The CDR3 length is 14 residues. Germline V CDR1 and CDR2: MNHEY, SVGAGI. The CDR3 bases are TGTGCCAGCAGTCTGGACAGGAACACCGGGGAGCTGTTTTTT. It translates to CASSLDRNTGELFF.

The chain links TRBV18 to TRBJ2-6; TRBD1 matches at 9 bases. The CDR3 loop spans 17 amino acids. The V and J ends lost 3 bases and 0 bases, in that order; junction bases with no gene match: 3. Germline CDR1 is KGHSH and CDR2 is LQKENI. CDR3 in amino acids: CASSPTGGYSGANVLTF. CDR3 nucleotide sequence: TGTGCCAGCTCACCGACAGGGGGTTACTCTGGGGCCAACGTCCTGACTTTC.

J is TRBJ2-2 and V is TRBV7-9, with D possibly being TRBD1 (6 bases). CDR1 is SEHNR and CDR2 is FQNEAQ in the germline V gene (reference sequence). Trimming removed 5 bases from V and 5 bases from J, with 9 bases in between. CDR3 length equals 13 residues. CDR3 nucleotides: TGTGCCAGCAGCAACGGACAGACCGGGGAGCTGTTTTTT. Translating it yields CASSNGQTGELFF. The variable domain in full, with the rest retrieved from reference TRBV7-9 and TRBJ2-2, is DTGVSQNPRHKITKRGQNVTFRCDPISEHNRLYWYRQTLGQGPEFLTYFQNEAQLEKSRLLSDRFSAERPKGSFSTLEIQRTEQGDSAMYLCASSNGQTGELFFGEGSRLTVL.

The CDR3 loop reads CASSLVRTGEGGTQYF. CDR3 bases: TGTGCCAGCAGCTTAGTTAGGACAGGGGAAGGGGGTACGCAGTATTTT. This chain links TRBV7-2 with TRBJ2-3, with TRBD1 identical over 9 bases. Germline V gene sequence: CDR1 SGHTA, CDR2 FQGNSA. The CDR3 totals 16 residues. Trimming cost V 1 base and J 8 bases; bases outside gene matches: 10.

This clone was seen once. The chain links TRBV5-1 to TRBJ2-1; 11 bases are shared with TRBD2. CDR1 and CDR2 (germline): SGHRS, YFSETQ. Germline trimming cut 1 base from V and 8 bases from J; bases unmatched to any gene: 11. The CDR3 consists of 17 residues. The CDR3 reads CASSLLLAGGSGHEQFF. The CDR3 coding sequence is TGCGCCAGCAGCTTGTTGCTAGCGGGAGGAAGTGGGCATGAGCAGTTCTTC. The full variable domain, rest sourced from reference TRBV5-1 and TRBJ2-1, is KAGVTQTPRYLIKTRGQQVTLSCSPISGHRSVSWYQQTPGQGLQFLFEYFSETQRNKGNFPGRFSGRQFSNSRSEMNVSTLELGDSALYLCASSLLLAGGSGHEQFFGPGTRLTVL.

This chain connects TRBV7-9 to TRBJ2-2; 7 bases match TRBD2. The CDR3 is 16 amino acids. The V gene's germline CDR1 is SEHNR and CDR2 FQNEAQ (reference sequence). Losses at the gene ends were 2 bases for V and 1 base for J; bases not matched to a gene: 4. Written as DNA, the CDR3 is TGTGCCAGCAGCTTACCCTTAGCGGGGAACACCGGGGAGCTGTTTTTT. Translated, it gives CASSLPLAGNTGELFF. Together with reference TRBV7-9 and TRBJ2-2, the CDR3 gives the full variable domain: DTGVSQNPRHKITKRGQNVTFRCDPISEHNRLYWYRQTLGQGPEFLTYFQNEAQLEKSRLLSDRFSAERPKGSFSTLEIQRTEQGDSAMYLCASSLPLAGNTGELFFGEGSRLTVL.

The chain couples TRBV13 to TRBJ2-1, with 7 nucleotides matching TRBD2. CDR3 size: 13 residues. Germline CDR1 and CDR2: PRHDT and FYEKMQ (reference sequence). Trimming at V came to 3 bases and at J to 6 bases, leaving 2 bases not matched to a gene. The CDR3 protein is CASSLGGSNEQFF. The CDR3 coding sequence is TGTGCCAGCAGCTTGGGGGGGTCCAATGAGCAGTTCTTC.

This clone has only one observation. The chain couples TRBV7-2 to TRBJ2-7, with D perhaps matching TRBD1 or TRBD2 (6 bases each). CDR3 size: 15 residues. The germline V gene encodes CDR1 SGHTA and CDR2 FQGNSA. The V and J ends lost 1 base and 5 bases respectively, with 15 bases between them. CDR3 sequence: CASSLGGAPMDEQYF. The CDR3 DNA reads TGTGCCAGCAGCTTAGGGGGGGCACCAATGGACGAGCAGTACTTC.

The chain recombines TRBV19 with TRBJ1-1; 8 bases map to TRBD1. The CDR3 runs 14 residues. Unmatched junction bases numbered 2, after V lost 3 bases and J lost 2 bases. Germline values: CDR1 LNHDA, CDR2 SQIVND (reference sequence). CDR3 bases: TGTGCCAGTAGTATTGGACAGGGAAACACTGAAGCTTTCTTT. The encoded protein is CASSIGQGNTEAFF.

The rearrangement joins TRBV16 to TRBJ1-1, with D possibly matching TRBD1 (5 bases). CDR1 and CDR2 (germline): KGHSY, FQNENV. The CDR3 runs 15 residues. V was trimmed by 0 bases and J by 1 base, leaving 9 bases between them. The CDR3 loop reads CASSQSWGSNTEAFF. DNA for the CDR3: TGTGCCAGCAGCCAATCCTGGGGGTCGAACACTGAAGCTTTCTTT. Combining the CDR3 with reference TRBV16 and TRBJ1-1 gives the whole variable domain GEEVAQTPKHLVRGEGQKAKLYCAPIKGHSYVFWYQQVLKNEFKFLISFQNENVFDETGMPKERFSAKCLPNSPCSLEIQATKLEDSAVYFCASSQSWGSNTEAFFGQGTRLTVV.

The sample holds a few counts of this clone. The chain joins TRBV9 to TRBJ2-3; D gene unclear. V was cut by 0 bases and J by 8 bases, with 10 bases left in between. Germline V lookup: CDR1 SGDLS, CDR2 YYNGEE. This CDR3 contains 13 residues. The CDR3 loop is CASSVGVAGTQYF. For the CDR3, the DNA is TGTGCCAGCAGCGTAGGGGTAGCTGGTACGCAGTATTTT.

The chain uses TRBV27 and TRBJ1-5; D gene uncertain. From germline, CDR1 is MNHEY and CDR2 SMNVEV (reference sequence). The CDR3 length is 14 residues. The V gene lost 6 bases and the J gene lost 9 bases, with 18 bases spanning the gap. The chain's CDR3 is CASRTIGDLGPQHF. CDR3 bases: TGTGCCAGCAGGACCATTGGAGACCTAGGGCCCCAGCATTTT.

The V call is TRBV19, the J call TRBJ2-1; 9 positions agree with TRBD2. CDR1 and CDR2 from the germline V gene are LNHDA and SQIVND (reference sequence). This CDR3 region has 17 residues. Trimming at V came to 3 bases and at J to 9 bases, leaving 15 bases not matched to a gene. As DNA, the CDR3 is TGTGCCAGTAGTATTAAGGCGGGAGGGCCCCCGTTAGGTGAGCAGTTCTTC. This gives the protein CASSIKAGGPPLGEQFF.

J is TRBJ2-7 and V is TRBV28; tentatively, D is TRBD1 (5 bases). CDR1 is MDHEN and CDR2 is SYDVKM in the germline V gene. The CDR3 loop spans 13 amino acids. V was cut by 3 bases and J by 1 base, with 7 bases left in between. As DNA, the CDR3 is TGTGCCAGCAGTTTGCCAGGGTCCTACGAGCAGTACTTC. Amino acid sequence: CASSLPGSYEQYF.

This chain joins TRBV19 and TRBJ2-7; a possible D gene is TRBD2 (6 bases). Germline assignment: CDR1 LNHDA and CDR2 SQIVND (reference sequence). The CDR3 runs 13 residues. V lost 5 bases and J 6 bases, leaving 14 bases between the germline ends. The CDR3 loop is CASSGTRDGEQYF. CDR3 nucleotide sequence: TGTGCCAGTAGTGGGACTCGGGACGGCGAGCAGTACTTC.